This section outlines one T cell receptor (beta chain) sequence together with its context. Its antigen is undetermined. This CDR3 has 15 amino acids. J lost 3 bases, V lost 5 bases, and 3 bases had no gene match. The germline gives CDR1 MDHEN, CDR2 SYDVKM. The data were taken from a study of beta chain features in type 1 diabetes. Study details: Cells sorted and examined across all samples totaled around 110,000,000. Study-level findings and limits: The study found moderately but significantly shorter TCRB CDR3s in all four CD4+ subsets of Type 1 diabetes patients. HLA influence on TCRB rearrangement stayed unresolved here. Naive, central memory and Treg TCRB repertoires seemed to resemble each other more closely in patients than they did in healthy donors.

Expressed TCRB transcripts were sequenced because the entire RNA isolate underwent reverse transcription. Measured with immunoSEQ multiplex PCR; TCRdb has only the in-frame clones, and not every one. The sample contains 150,000 or so clones, 63% of which appear only once. One heparinised draw, averaging roughly 0.12 L, was taken per donor. This chain links TRBV28 with TRBJ2-3; 12 positions agree with TRBD2. The specimen sequenced was naive CD4+ T cells from blood. This TCR was sampled from a man aged 25 to 45 with type 1 diabetes. As DNA, the CDR3 is TGTGCCAGCAGTGCGACTAGCGGGGGTACAGATACGCAGTATTTT. Translated, it gives CASSATSGGTDTQYF.